The clone carrying this TCR beta chain occurred a few times. This table comes from immunoSEQ multiplex PCR, and its TCRdb copy is limited to in-frame clones, with some not included. The sample lists about 78,000 clones; over 75% were seen once. The sample is drawn from a study of blood T cell repertoires in COVID-19. Study overall: Samples came from the United States, Italy and Spain, spanning acute and convalescent COVID-19.

V lost 3 bases and J lost 3; bases outside the gene matches: 3. Germline CDR1 is MNHEY and CDR2 is SVGEGT. The CDR3 has 14 residues. The rearrangement joins TRBV6-2 or TRBV6-3 to TRBJ2-5; 8 bases are a match to TRBD2. The TCR comes from a human donor in a cohort sampled during active COVID-19. The sample taken for sequencing was peripheral blood. The CDR3 is CASSYGAGEETQYF. CDR3 bases: TGTGCCAGCAGTTATGGAGCGGGGGAAGAGACCCAGTACTTC.